This TCR beta chain was profiled in a study of OX40 agonist ivuxolimab in advanced cancers. Turning to the study itself: Subjects had a mean age of around 60 years, with a range of 23 to 79; more than 70% were male.

With autoimmune disease history or systemic immunosuppression, patients were excluded. Whole-study results and caveats: No determination was made of the antigen specificity of the expanded peripheral T cells. Patients who responded partially at 0.1-3.0 mg/kg showed clonal expansion ranking among the lowest.

As concerns this clone: What it binds is not known.

Repertoires were generated with immunoSEQ multiplex PCR, while TCRdb's copy carries only in-frame clones and drops some. The sample records 50,000 to 60,000 clones, around 86% being singletons. The clonotype was recovered from an adult with an advanced solid tumor such as melanoma, head and neck, liver or kidney cancer. The sequenced sample was CD4+ or CD8+ T cells sorted from blood, obtained in a trial of the OX40 agonist ivuxolimab.

CDR3 loop: CASSFLPTSRGRGELFF. The CDR3, as DNA: TGCGCCAGCAGCTTTCTCCCAACAAGCAGGGGTAGAGGGGAGCTGTTTTTT. The V call is TRBV5-1, the J call TRBJ2-2, with D perhaps TRBD1 (6 bases). The CDR3 is 17 residues long. Germline values: CDR1 SGHRS, CDR2 YFSETQ. Trimming took 2 bases from V and 8 from J, leaving 22 bases between them.